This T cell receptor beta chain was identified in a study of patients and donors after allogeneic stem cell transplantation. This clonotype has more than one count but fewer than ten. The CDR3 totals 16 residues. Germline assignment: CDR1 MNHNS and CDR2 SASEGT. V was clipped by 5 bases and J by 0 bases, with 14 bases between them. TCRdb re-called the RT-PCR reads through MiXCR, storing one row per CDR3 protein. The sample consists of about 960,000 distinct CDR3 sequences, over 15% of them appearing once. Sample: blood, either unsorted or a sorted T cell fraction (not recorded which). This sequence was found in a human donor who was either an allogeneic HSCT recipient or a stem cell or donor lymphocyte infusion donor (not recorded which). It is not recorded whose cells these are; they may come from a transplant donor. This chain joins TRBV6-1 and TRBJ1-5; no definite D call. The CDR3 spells CASSPRAEHSNQPQHF. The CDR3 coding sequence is TGTGCCAGCAGTCCCCGGGCAGAGCATAGCAATCAGCCCCAGCATTTT.